These 28 T cell receptor beta chains share one sample of origin, sequenced in a study of regulatory T cells in long-lasting Graves disease. Described time point: persistent/refractory GD, antithyroid drugs over 5 years with positive TRAb. TCR sequences were obtained from RNA taken from PBMCs. In building TCR beta libraries, iRepertoire HTBI primers were used together with Arm-PCR of CDR3 regions. From the multiplex PCR reads, TCRdb called clonotypes with MiXCR, one entry per CDR3 protein. The sample holds a few hundred thousand distinct CDR3 sequences; about 25% are singletons and the top ten take approximately 26%. The sample was peripheral blood mononuclear cells (PBMCs), taken when the disease was refractory, from a patient treated with antithyroid drugs. Receptor source: a female donor with Graves disease.

The CDR3 protein is CASHMNTEAFF. CDR3 sequence (DNA): TGTGCCAGTCACATGAACACTGAAGCTTTCTTT. The chain employs TRBV19 and TRBJ1-1; D is undetermined. V was pared by 8 bases and J by 0 bases, with 4 bases between. CDR3 size: 11 residues. Germline CDR1 LNHDA, CDR2 SQIVND (reference sequence).

This clonotype was counted only a few times. The CDR3 nucleotides are TGTGCCAGCAGCGTATTTGCAGGCTTTACCGGGGAGCTGTTTTTT. Translated, it gives CASSVFAGFTGELFF. The gene calls are TRBV9 and TRBJ2-2, with D uncertain. The CDR3 length is 15 residues. Germline CDR1 reads SGDLS; CDR2 reads YYNGEE. V was pared by 1 base and J by 5 bases, with 12 bases between.

The chain carries TRBV15 and TRBJ2-7, with TRBD2 matching 8 bases. The CDR3 is 15 amino acids. The junction had 9 bases not matched to a gene; V was cut back by 2 bases and J by 6 bases. Looked up from germline, CDR1 is LNHNV and CDR2 is YYDKDF (reference sequence). The CDR3 DNA reads as TGTGCCACCAGCAGAACCGGGACTAGTCTTTCCGAGCAGTACTTC. Translation gives CATSRTGTSLSEQYF.

The V gene is TRBV30, the J gene TRBJ1-2; D gene unclear. The V and J ends lost 5 bases and 6 bases respectively, with 13 bases between them. The CDR3 runs 12 residues. Germline V gene data show CDR1 as GTSNPN and CDR2 as SVGIG (reference sequence). The CDR3 here is CAWWLWVHGYTF. CDR3 sequence (DNA): TGTGCCTGGTGGTTATGGGTGCATGGCTACACCTTC.

This rearrangement joins TRBV19 to TRBJ1-5; a weak D match, TRBD1 (5 bases). Germline V gives CDR1 LNHDA, CDR2 SQIVND (reference sequence). This CDR3 spans 13 amino acids. With 5 bases removed from V and 5 bases from J, the gap between germline ends came to 10 bases. The CDR3 sequence is CASSPGLYQPQHF. DNA of the CDR3: TGTGCCAGTAGTCCGGGACTTTATCAGCCCCAGCATTTT.

This clonotype was counted many times. The rearrangement joins TRBV30 to TRBJ2-4, with D perhaps assigned TRBD1 or TRBD2 (6 bases each). Germline CDR1 and CDR2: GTSNPN and SVGIG (reference sequence). This CDR3 is 13 amino acids long. V was cut by 7 bases and J by 6 bases, with 16 bases left in between. In DNA, the CDR3 is TGTGCCTCCAATCCGGGGGCCGGAAACATTCAGTACTTC. Its protein product is CASNPGAGNIQYF.

This chain links TRBV5-6 with TRBJ2-7; tentative D call: TRBD1 (6 bases). This CDR3 spans 13 amino acids. V gave up 7 bases and J gave up 3 bases, with 14 bases separating them. The germline V gene encodes CDR1 SGHDT and CDR2 YYEEEE. The CDR3 nucleotides read TGTGCCAGCGGTGTCTGGACAGACTACGAGCAGTACTTC. Translating it yields CASGVWTDYEQYF.

The CDR3 DNA follows: TGTGCCAGCAGTTTTTTGGGCATCAACACAGATACGCAGTATTTT. Protein sequence: CASSFLGINTDTQYF. The V and J genes are TRBV28 and TRBJ2-3; unclear D gene. The CDR3 runs 15 residues. V dropped 3 bases and J dropped 2 bases, with 12 bases sitting between them. From germline, CDR1 is MDHEN and CDR2 SYDVKM.

This clonotype was counted many times. The rearrangement links TRBV28 to TRBJ2-5; TRBD2 matches 10 bases. Germline CDR1 is MDHEN and CDR2 is SYDVKM. The CDR3 has 16 amino acids. V lost 3 bases and J lost 4; bases outside the gene matches: 8. The CDR3 nucleotides are TGTGCCAGCAGTTTTCAAACTAGCGGGAAAGGAGAGACCCAGTACTTC. It codes for CASSFQTSGKGETQYF. The entire variable domain, with the rest obtained from reference TRBV28 and TRBJ2-5, is as follows: DVKVTQSSRYLVKRTGEKVFLECVQDMDHENMFWYRQDPGLGLRLIYFSYDVKMKEKGDIPEGYSVSREKKERFSLILESASTNQTSMYLCASSFQTSGKGETQYFGPGTRLLVL.

The chain couples TRBV10-3 to TRBJ2-5; TRBD1 matches 9 bases. Germline V gene sequence: CDR1 ENHRY, CDR2 SYGVKD. V was pared by 6 bases and J by 2 bases, with 1 base of the junction left unmatched. This CDR3 spans 13 amino acids. In DNA form, the CDR3 reads TGTGCCATCAGGGGACAGGGACAAGAGACCCAGTACTTC. Residues: CAIRGQGQETQYF.

The chain combines TRBV10-3 with TRBJ1-4; 12 bases fit TRBD1. CDR3 length equals 17 residues. Looked up from germline, CDR1 is ENHRY and CDR2 is SYGVKD. After removal of 6 bases from V and 8 bases from J, the junction contained 13 bases not matched to a gene. Here the CDR3 DNA reads TGTGCCATCAGCGCTCTGGGACAGGGGGCGCGCGAAGAAAAACTGTTTTTT. Translated: CAISALGQGAREEKLFF.

The genes are TRBV30 and TRBJ2-1; 10 nucleotides agree with TRBD2. Germline V gene lookup returns CDR1 GTSNPN and CDR2 SVGIG (reference sequence). The CDR3 extends over 16 amino acids. The V gene end was trimmed by 0 bases and the J gene end by 8 bases; junction bases not matched to a gene: 10. CDR3 loop: CAWSVISGRWLDEQFF. The CDR3 bases are TGTGCCTGGAGTGTTATTAGCGGGAGGTGGTTGGATGAGCAGTTCTTC.

This chain joins TRBV6-1 and TRBJ2-1; 8 nucleotides align to TRBD2. The junction had 9 bases not matched to a gene; V was cut back by 5 bases and J by 0 bases. CDR1 and CDR2 from the germline V gene are MNHNS and SASEGT. The CDR3 is 17 residues long. CDR3 DNA sequence: TGTGCCAGCAGTCGACCCGGACTAGCTCTCTCCTACAATGAGCAGTTCTTC. Protein: CASSRPGLALSYNEQFF.

The J gene is TRBJ1-1, the V gene TRBV7-9; no clear D gene. Per germline, CDR1 SEHNR and CDR2 FQNEAQ (reference sequence). This CDR3 is 12 amino acids long. V lost 1 base to trimming and J lost 6 bases, with 6 bases between them. The CDR3 region has the DNA TGTGCCAGCAGCTTAGTAGGCCCTGAAGCTTTCTTT. This encodes CASSLVGPEAFF.

V usage is TRBV2 and J usage is TRBJ1-5; D is undetermined. In germline, CDR1 is SNHLY, CDR2 FYNNEI. Trimming took off 3 bases at V and 0 bases at J, with 12 bases between the two ends. The CDR3 is 16 amino acids. The CDR3: CASSDVGSYSNQPQHF. The DNA for the CDR3 is TGTGCCAGCAGTGATGTTGGGTCCTATAGCAATCAGCCCCAGCATTTT.

There are a few counts of this clonotype. V is TRBV18 and J is TRBJ1-5; 10 nucleotides line up with TRBD1. CDR3 length: 15 residues. The junction had 3 bases not matched to a gene; V was cut back by 3 bases and J by 4 bases. Germline V lookup: CDR1 KGHSH, CDR2 LQKENI. In DNA, the CDR3 is TGTGCCAGCTCACCTGGGACAGGGGCTAATCAGCCCCAGCATTTT. Amino acids: CASSPGTGANQPQHF.

This clonotype has just a few counts. V gene TRBV12-3 or TRBV12-4 combines with J gene TRBJ2-7; D unresolved. The CDR3 loop spans 13 amino acids. Trimming took off 1 base at V and 5 bases at J, with 9 bases between the two ends. CDR3 region: CASSLVLNDEQYF. DNA of the CDR3: TGTGCCAGCAGTTTAGTCCTGAACGACGAGCAGTACTTC.

The rearrangement joins TRBV12-3 or TRBV12-4 to TRBJ1-6; 7 bases align to TRBD1. CDR3 length equals 14 residues. The J segment lost 5 bases and the V segment lost 8 bases, leaving 6 bases of the junction unmatched. The CDR3 loop is CASAGDSHNSPLHF. For the CDR3, the DNA is TGTGCCAGCGCCGGGGACAGCCATAATTCACCCCTCCACTTT.

This clonotype was found many times. The chain recombines TRBV2 with TRBJ1-5, with D possibly TRBD1 on 5 matching bases. This CDR3 region has 13 residues. The germline V gene has CDR1 SNHLY and CDR2 FYNNEI. Trimming removed 3 bases from V and 6 bases from J, with 9 bases in between. DNA of the CDR3: TGTGCCAGCAGTGACAGGGTAGGTCAGCCCCAGCATTTT. It specifies CASSDRVGQPQHF.

This clonotype was counted only a few times. This chain uses TRBV20-1 with TRBJ2-7; TRBD1 agrees at 10 bases. The CDR3 has 11 residues. The germline CDR1 and CDR2 sequences are DFQATT and SNEGSKA (reference sequence). Here the CDR3 DNA reads TGCAGCGGGACAGGGGTTGACGAGCAGTACTTC. It yields the protein CSGTGVDEQYF.

This clonotype occurred a few times. This chain joins TRBV18 and TRBJ1-4, with TRBD1 as a possible D gene (5 bases). V lost 3 bases to trimming and J lost 7 bases, with 15 bases between them. CDR3 size: 15 residues. The germline V gene has CDR1 KGHSH and CDR2 LQKENI. The DNA of the CDR3 is TGTGCCAGCTCACCGGGGGTTCCTTCGGGTGAAAAACTGTTTTTT. Translated, it gives CASSPGVPSGEKLFF.

This clonotype occurred a few times. This chain connects TRBV24-1 to TRBJ2-3; 11 bases are a match to TRBD1. The germline V gene encodes CDR1 KGHDR and CDR2 SFDVKD. The CDR3 loop spans 15 amino acids. The V gene end was trimmed by 8 bases and the J gene end by 5 bases; junction bases not matched to a gene: 8. CDR3 in DNA: TGTGCCACCACGGAGGGGACAGGGGGTTTAGATACGCAGTATTTT. The encoded protein is CATTEGTGGLDTQYF.

This sequence joins TRBV10-3 and TRBJ2-2; 8 nucleotides align to TRBD1. V lost 3 bases to trimming and J lost 6 bases; unmatched junction nucleotides: 9. Germline CDR1 reads ENHRY; CDR2 reads SYGVKD. The CDR3 covers 16 residues. CDR3 sequence reads: CAISEPGQEASGELFF. The CDR3 DNA is TGTGCCATCAGTGAACCGGGACAGGAGGCATCCGGGGAGCTGTTTTTT.

Of note for this clonotype: A single base separates this from a much larger clone, so it may be a read error. The CDR3 ends on some other residue instead of the conserved phenylalanine or tryptophan, so this is likely a read error. The rearrangement links TRBV6-9 to TRBJ1-1; no firm D call. The CDR3 has 17 residues. Trimming left V 4 bases short and J 2 bases short, with 20 bases between. From germline, CDR1 is MNHGY and CDR2 SVAAGI. The CDR3 spells CASSWTGPVGINTEAFL. Here the CDR3 DNA reads TGTGCCAGCAGTTGGACCGGCCCGGTAGGGATAAACACTGAAGCTTTCCTT.

The genes are TRBV6-1 and TRBJ2-2, with TRBD2 identical over 8 bases. This CDR3 has 14 amino acids. Germline-derived CDR1 and CDR2 are MNHNS and SASEGT. Germline trimming cut 6 bases from V and 4 bases from J; bases unmatched to any gene: 4. The CDR3 here is CASRTAGGTGELFF. The CDR3 DNA reads TGTGCCAGCAGGACCGCGGGGGGCACCGGGGAGCTGTTTTTT.

At least ten counts were recorded for this clonotype. The rearrangement joins TRBV6-1 to TRBJ2-7; the match to TRBD2 covers 7 bases. The V and J ends lost 3 bases and 0 bases, in that order; junction bases with no gene match: 5. Germline lookup yields CDR1 MNHNS and CDR2 SASEGT. This CDR3 region has 15 residues. In nucleotides, the CDR3 is TGTGCCAGCAGTGAGGTAGCGGGTCGCTCCTACGAGCAGTACTTC. It encodes CASSEVAGRSYEQYF.

At least ten counts were recorded for this clonotype. CDR3 protein: CASSFLSSGRGTEAFF. CDR3 in DNA: TGTGCCAGCAGTTTTCTTTCGAGCGGTCGAGGCACTGAAGCTTTCTTT. The rearrangement uses TRBV27 and TRBJ1-1; no firm D call. The germline V and J ends were trimmed by 3 bases and 4 bases, with 18 bases remaining between them. This CDR3 spans 16 amino acids. CDR1 and CDR2 from the germline V gene are MNHEY and SMNVEV (reference sequence).

The J gene is TRBJ2-7, the V gene TRBV10-3; TRBD2 matches 8 bases. This CDR3 has 13 amino acids. In germline, CDR1 is ENHRY, CDR2 SYGVKD. With 4 bases clipped from V and 6 bases from J, the junction kept 5 bases outside the gene matches. The CDR3 DNA sequence: TGTGCCATCAGTGGACTAGCGAGAGCCGAGCAGTACTTC. Its translation: CAISGLARAEQYF.